A single sample is the source of the 2 T cell receptor beta chains below, sequenced in a study of control samples from healthy donors and cancer patients (TCRdb year 2020). Library preparation used the immunoSEQ multiplex PCR assay. The table comes from immuneACCESS by way of TCRdb, which keeps in-frame sequences with V and J called. Part of the clones is missing from these tables; in studies checked, under half for an unresolved V gene and the rest for unknown reasons. The sample table shows 130,000 to 150,000 clones, and roughly nine tenths are seen once. The top ten clones comprise 4.9% of the sample. The specimen was blood. The receptors shown here come from a man aged 30-40 years in good health.

This clone was counted only a few times. The V call is TRBV9, the J call TRBJ2-7; TRBD1 aligns across 7 bases. V lost 4 bases, J lost 12 bases, and 10 bases stayed unmatched. The germline gives CDR1 SGDLS, CDR2 YYNGEE. This CDR3 contains 12 residues. The CDR3, as DNA: TGTGCCAGCAGCAACGACAGGGCGCTACCGTACTTC. Translating gives CASSNDRALPYF.

The genes are TRBV18 and TRBJ1-1; D remains unclear. Germline-derived CDR1 and CDR2 are KGHSH and LQKENI. The ends were cut back, 3 bases at V and 3 bases at J, with 20 bases in the middle. This CDR3 has 17 residues. The DNA of the CDR3 is TGTGCCAGCTCACCCGGATCAACGGGATTCCCCTACACTGAAGCTTTCTTT. Its protein product is CASSPGSTGFPYTEAFF.